The 19 T cell receptor beta chains given below trace back to one sample, sequenced in a study of control samples from healthy donors and cancer patients. Here immunoSEQ multiplex PCR was the method, and the copy in TCRdb shows in-frame clones only, minus some. The table shows about 180,000 clones, with around 87% occurring only once. Sequenced input: blood. The receptors here all came from a woman aged 45-65 years in good health.

V and J are TRBV24-1 and TRBJ2-5; 7 nucleotides match TRBD1. V lost 3 bases to trimming and J lost 9 bases; unmatched junction nucleotides: 12. This CDR3 comprises 15 residues. The germline CDR1 and CDR2 sequences are KGHDR and SFDVKD. CDR3 coding DNA: TGTGCCACCAGTGATAAGGGGGCGGCATCTGGGGCCCAGTACTTC. Translation gives CATSDKGAASGAQYF.

The chain links TRBV7-9 to TRBJ2-7, with 7 bases fitting TRBD1. Germline V gives CDR1 SEHNR, CDR2 FQNEAQ (reference sequence). J gave up 6 bases and V 4 bases, and 3 bases lay outside the gene matches. This CDR3 comprises 12 residues. Here the CDR3 DNA reads TGTGCCAGCAGCTCACAGGGGTTCGAGCAGTACTTC. It specifies CASSSQGFEQYF.

This clone was counted once. As DNA, the CDR3 is TGCAGTGCTAGTTCCCGAAGAAGGTGGGATGGCTACACCTTC. The encoded protein is CSASSRRRWDGYTF. The chain combines TRBV20-1 with TRBJ1-2; D is unclear. V shed 3 bases and J shed 6 bases, with 17 bases lying between them. The CDR3 is made up of 14 amino acids. Germline V gives CDR1 DFQATT, CDR2 SNEGSKA (reference sequence).

CDR3 nucleotides: TGTGCCAGCAGTTTAGGGGCCGGGGAGCTGTTTTTT. It encodes CASSLGAGELFF. This chain joins TRBV28 and TRBJ2-2; D gene uncertain. This CDR3 contains 12 residues. Trimming took off 2 bases at V and 6 bases at J, with 4 bases between the two ends. Germline V gene lookup returns CDR1 MDHEN and CDR2 SYDVKM.

The sample holds many counts of this clone. The chain recombines TRBV2 with TRBJ2-5; possible D gene TRBD2, 6 bases. Trimming stripped 11 bases from V and 1 base from J, with 14 bases between. Germline V gene lookup returns CDR1 SNHLY and CDR2 FYNNEI. CDR3 length equals 13 residues. This CDR3 is CAVDGGSQETQYF. Here the CDR3 DNA reads TGTGCCGTAGACGGGGGATCCCAAGAGACCCAGTACTTC. The full variable domain, completed using reference TRBV2 and TRBJ2-5, is EPEVTQTPSHQVTQMGQEVILRCVPISNHLYFYWYRQILGQKVEFLVSFYNNEISEKSEIFDDQFSVERPDGSNFTLKIRSTKLEDSAMYFCAVDGGSQETQYFGPGTRLLVL.

J is TRBJ2-5 and V is TRBV5-1, with 9 positions matching TRBD2. Germline V gene sequence: CDR1 SGHRS, CDR2 YFSETQ. The CDR3 contains 16 residues. V shed 2 bases and J 3 bases; nucleotides not matched to a gene: 8. The CDR3 DNA sequence: TGCGCCAGCAGCTTTGGGAGTAGCGGGGGAGAAGAGACCCAGTACTTC. Amino acid sequence: CASSFGSSGGEETQYF. Looking up the rest from reference TRBV5-1 and TRBJ2-5 gives the full variable domain: KAGVTQTPRYLIKTRGQQVTLSCSPISGHRSVSWYQQTPGQGLQFLFEYFSETQRNKGNFPGRFSGRQFSNSRSEMNVSTLELGDSALYLCASSFGSSGGEETQYFGPGTRLLVL.

The chain is built from TRBV24-1 and TRBJ2-5; possibly TRBD2 for D (6 bases). V was pared by 1 base and J by 4 bases, with 18 bases between. The germline gives CDR1 KGHDR, CDR2 SFDVKD. The CDR3 extends over 17 amino acids. The CDR3 loop is CATSDFGWERRVETQYF. CDR3 sequence (DNA): TGTGCCACCAGTGATTTTGGGTGGGAGCGGAGGGTAGAGACCCAGTACTTC.

The chain combines TRBV19 with TRBJ1-4; 7 nucleotides match TRBD1. The CDR3 extends over 12 amino acids. With 5 bases clipped from V and 8 bases from J, the junction kept 2 bases outside the gene matches. Germline loops: CDR1 LNHDA, CDR2 SQIVND (reference sequence). The CDR3 here is CASSLTGEKLFF. DNA of the CDR3: TGTGCCAGTAGTCTGACAGGGGAAAAACTGTTTTTT.

This clone was seen only a few times. The chain has TRBV5-1 and TRBJ2-7; D tentatively fits TRBD1 or TRBD2 (6 bases each). Germline-derived CDR1 and CDR2 are SGHRS and YFSETQ. CDR3 length: 15 residues. The V gene lost 3 bases and the J gene lost 6 bases, with 19 bases spanning the gap. CDR3 sequence: CASSSGVTGGIEQYF. The CDR3 DNA reads as TGCGCCAGCAGCTCGGGGGTGACAGGAGGGATCGAGCAGTACTTC.

The V gene is TRBV21-1, the J gene TRBJ1-5; the DNA was not used to check the table's D call, TRBD1. TRBV21-1 is a pseudogene segment. The CDR3 runs 15 residues. This CDR3 reads CASTLQRNSNQPQHF. The CDR3 DNA reads as TGTGCCAGCACGCTACAGAGAAATAGCAATCAGCCCCAGCATTTT.

V gene TRBV27 combines with J gene TRBJ1-2; D gene uncertain. The CDR3 is 13 amino acids. Trimming cost V 6 bases and J 2 bases, with 10 bases left between them. Germline V gene sequence: CDR1 MNHEY, CDR2 SMNVEV (reference sequence). CDR3 protein: CASSLDGNYGYTF. The CDR3 DNA reads TGTGCCAGCAGCCTGGACGGGAACTATGGCTACACCTTC.

This chain connects TRBV28 to TRBJ1-1, with D perhaps TRBD1 (6 bases). V lost 3 bases and J 7 bases, leaving 12 bases between the germline ends. Per the germline V gene, CDR1 is MDHEN and CDR2 is SYDVKM. The CDR3 runs to 13 residues. CDR3 nucleotide sequence: TGTGCCAGCAGTTTGGGGGCGGGGTTTGAAGCTTTCTTT. It yields the protein CASSLGAGFEAFF. The whole variable domain, filled in from reference TRBV28 and TRBJ1-1, reads DVKVTQSSRYLVKRTGEKVFLECVQDMDHENMFWYRQDPGLGLRLIYFSYDVKMKEKGDIPEGYSVSREKKERFSLILESASTNQTSMYLCASSLGAGFEAFFGQGTRLTVV.

The chain combines TRBV5-4 with TRBJ1-2, with a possible D match to TRBD1 (5 bases). This CDR3 region has 14 residues. V lost 0 bases, J lost 5 bases, and 11 bases lay in between. Germline V gives CDR1 SGHNT, CDR2 YYREEE (reference sequence). This chain's CDR3 is CASSLVGQSYGYTF. The DNA for the CDR3 is TGTGCCAGCAGCTTGGTCGGACAATCGTATGGCTACACCTTC.

This clone was recorded a few times. The genes are TRBV4-1 and TRBJ2-1, with 13 nucleotides matching TRBD2. After removal of 2 bases from V and 4 bases from J, the junction contained 8 bases not matched to a gene. Germline CDR1 and CDR2: MGHRA and YSYEKL. The CDR3 runs 18 residues. CDR3 sequence: CASSQPFPGLAGYNEQFF. Here the CDR3 DNA reads TGCGCCAGCAGCCAACCTTTTCCGGGACTAGCGGGGTACAATGAGCAGTTCTTC.

The gene calls are TRBV6-1 and TRBJ1-5, with 7 positions matching TRBD1. The CDR3 length is 18 residues. Germline V lookup: CDR1 MNHNS, CDR2 SASEGT. Germline trimming cut 3 bases from V and 0 bases from J; bases unmatched to any gene: 11. The CDR3 region has the DNA TGTGCCAGCAGTGACCCCCGGGACAGCGATTATAGCAATCAGCCCCAGCATTTT. Translated: CASSDPRDSDYSNQPQHF.

The chain joins TRBV6-1 to TRBJ1-2; D is possibly TRBD1 (5 bases). The CDR3 sequence is 14 residues long. Per the germline V gene, CDR1 is MNHNS and CDR2 is SASEGT. Trimming left V 2 bases short and J 7 bases short, with 14 bases between. CDR3 loop: CASSERGLVSGYTF. The CDR3, as DNA: TGTGCCAGCAGTGAACGGGGGTTGGTGAGTGGCTACACCTTC.

V usage is TRBV9 and J usage is TRBJ1-6, with D unresolved. This CDR3 is built from 14 residues. CDR1 is SGDLS and CDR2 is YYNGEE in the germline V gene. V was shortened by 0 bases and J by 9 bases, with 10 bases between the two germline ends. The CDR3 coding sequence is TGTGCCAGCAGCGTAGAGTGGGGTGGTTCACCCCTCCACTTT. Its protein product is CASSVEWGGSPLHF.

V gene TRBV15 combines with J gene TRBJ2-1, with D hard to call. Germline loops: CDR1 LNHNV, CDR2 YYDKDF (reference sequence). Trimming left V 3 bases short and J 12 bases short, with 15 bases between. The CDR3 contains 13 residues. For the CDR3, the DNA is TGTGCCACCAGCAGGGGTAAAGAGGTGGGGCAGTTCTTC. It codes for CATSRGKEVGQFF. The full variable domain, its missing parts supplied by reference TRBV15 and TRBJ2-1, is DAMVIQNPRYQVTQFGKPVTLSCSQTLNHNVMYWYQQKSSQAPKLLFHYYDKDFNNEADTPDNFQSRRPNTSFCFLDIRSPGLGDTAMYLCATSRGKEVGQFFGPGTRLTVL.

This rearrangement joins TRBV19 to TRBJ1-1, with 7 bases identical to TRBD1. Per germline, CDR1 LNHDA and CDR2 SQIVND (reference sequence). The CDR3 runs 15 residues. Unmatched junction bases numbered 11, after V lost 6 bases and J lost 4 bases. The CDR3 DNA reads as TGTGCCAGTAGGACAGGGAATTTTCCGGCCACTGAAGCTTTCTTT. This gives the protein CASRTGNFPATEAFF.